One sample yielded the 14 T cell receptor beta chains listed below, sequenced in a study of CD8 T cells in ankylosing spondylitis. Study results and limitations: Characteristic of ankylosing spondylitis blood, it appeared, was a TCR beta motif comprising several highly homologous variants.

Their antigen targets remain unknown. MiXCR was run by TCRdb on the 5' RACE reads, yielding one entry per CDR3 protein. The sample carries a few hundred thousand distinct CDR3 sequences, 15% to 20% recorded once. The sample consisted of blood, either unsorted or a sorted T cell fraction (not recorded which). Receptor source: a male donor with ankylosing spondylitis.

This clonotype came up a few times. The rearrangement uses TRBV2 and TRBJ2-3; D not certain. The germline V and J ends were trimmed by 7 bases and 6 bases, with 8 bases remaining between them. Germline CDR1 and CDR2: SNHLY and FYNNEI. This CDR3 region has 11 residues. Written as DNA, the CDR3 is TGTGCCAGCAACCCGCCGGATACGCAGTATTTT. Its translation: CASNPPDTQYF.

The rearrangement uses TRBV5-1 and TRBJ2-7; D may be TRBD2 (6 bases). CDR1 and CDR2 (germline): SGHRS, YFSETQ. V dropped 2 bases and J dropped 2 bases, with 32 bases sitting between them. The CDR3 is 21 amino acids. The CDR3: CASSFGGRTMKESPLTYEQYF. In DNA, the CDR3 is TGCGCCAGCAGCTTCGGTGGCAGGACTATGAAGGAATCCCCGCTCACCTACGAGCAGTACTTC.

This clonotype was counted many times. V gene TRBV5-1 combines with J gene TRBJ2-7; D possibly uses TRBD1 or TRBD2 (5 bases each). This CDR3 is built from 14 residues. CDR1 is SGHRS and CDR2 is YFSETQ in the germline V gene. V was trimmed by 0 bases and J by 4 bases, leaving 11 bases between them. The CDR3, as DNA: TGCGCCAGCAGCTTGGGAGCAGGGACGTACGAGCAGTACTTC. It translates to CASSLGAGTYEQYF.

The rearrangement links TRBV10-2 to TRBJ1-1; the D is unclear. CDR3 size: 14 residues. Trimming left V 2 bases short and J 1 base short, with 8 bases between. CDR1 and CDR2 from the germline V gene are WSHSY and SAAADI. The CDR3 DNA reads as TGCGCCAGCAGTGAGAGGCGGGCGAACACTGAAGCTTTCTTT. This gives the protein CASSERRANTEAFF.

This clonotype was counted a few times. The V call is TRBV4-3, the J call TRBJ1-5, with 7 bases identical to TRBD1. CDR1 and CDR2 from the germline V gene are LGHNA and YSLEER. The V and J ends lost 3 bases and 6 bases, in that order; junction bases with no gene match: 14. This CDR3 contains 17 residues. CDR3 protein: CASSQGTGAAGSQPQHF. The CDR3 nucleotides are TGCGCCAGCAGCCAGGGTACAGGGGCCGCAGGGAGTCAGCCCCAGCATTTT.

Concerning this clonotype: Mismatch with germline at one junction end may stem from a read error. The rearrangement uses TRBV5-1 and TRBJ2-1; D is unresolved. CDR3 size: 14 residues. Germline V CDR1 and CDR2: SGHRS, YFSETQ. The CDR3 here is CASALDLRTNERFF. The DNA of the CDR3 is TGCGCCAGCGCTCTGGACCTCCGAACCAATGAGCGGTTCTTC.

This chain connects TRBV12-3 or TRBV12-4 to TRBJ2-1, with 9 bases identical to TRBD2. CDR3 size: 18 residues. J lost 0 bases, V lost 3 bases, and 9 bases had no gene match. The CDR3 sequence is CASSFRLAGVRSYNEQFF. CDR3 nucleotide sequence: TGTGCCAGCAGTTTCCGATTAGCGGGGGTGCGCTCCTACAATGAGCAGTTCTTC.

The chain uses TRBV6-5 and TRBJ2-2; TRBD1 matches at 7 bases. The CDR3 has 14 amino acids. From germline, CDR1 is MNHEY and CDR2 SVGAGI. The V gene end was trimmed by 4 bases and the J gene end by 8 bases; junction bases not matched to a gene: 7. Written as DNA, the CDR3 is TGTGCCAGCAGTTTCCGACAGGGACGGGGGGAGCTGTTTTTT. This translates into CASSFRQGRGELFF.

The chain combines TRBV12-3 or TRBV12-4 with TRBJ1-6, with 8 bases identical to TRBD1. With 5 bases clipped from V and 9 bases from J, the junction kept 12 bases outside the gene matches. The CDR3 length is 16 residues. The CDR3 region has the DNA TGTGCCAGCAGTCTCGATTTGGGACAGGTGGCTTCACCCCTCCACTTT. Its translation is CASSLDLGQVASPLHF.

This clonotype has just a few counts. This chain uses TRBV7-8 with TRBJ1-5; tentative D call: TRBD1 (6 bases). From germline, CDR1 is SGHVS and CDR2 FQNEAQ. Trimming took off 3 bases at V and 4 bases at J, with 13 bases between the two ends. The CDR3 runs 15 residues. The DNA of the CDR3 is TGTGCCAGCAGCTTTGGTTGGACAGATAATCAGCCCCAGCATTTT. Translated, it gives CASSFGWTDNQPQHF. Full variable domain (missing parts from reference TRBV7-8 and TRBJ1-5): GAGVSQSPRYKVAKRGQDVALRCDPISGHVSLFWYQQALGQGPEFLTYFQNEAQLDKSGLPSDRFFAERPEGSVSTLKIQRTQQEDSAVYLCASSFGWTDNQPQHFGDGTRLSIL.

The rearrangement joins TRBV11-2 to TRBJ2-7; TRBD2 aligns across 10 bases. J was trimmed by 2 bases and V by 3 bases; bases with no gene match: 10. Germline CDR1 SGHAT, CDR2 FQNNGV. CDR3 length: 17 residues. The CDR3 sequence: CASSLALGLAETYEQYF. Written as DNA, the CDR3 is TGTGCCAGCAGCTTGGCCCTTGGACTAGCGGAAACCTACGAGCAGTACTTC. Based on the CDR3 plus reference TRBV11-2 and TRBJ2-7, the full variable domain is EAGVAQSPRYKIIEKRQSVAFWCNPISGHATLYWYQQILGQGPKLLIQFQNNGVVDDSQLPKDRFSAERLKGVDSTLKIQPAKLEDSAVYLCASSLALGLAETYEQYFGPGTRLTVT.

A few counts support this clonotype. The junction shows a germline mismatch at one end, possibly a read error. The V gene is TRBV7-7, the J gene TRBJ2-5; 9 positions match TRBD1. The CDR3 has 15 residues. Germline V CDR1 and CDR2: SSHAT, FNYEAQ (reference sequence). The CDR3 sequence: CASSRDRASWETQYF. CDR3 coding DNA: TGTGCTAGCAGTCGGGACAGGGCCTCATGGGAGACCCAGTACTTC.

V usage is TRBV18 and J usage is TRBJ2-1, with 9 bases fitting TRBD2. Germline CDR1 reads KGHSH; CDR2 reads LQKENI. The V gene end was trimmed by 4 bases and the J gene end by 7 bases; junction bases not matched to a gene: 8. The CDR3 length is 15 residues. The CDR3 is CASSLPGTSKNEQFF. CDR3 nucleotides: TGTGCCAGCTCACTCCCCGGGACTAGCAAAAATGAGCAGTTCTTC.

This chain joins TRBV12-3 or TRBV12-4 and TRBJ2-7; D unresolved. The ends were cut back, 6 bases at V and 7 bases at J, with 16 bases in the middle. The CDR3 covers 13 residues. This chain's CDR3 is CASRQTQSIEQYF. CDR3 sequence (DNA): TGTGCCAGCAGGCAGACTCAGAGTATAGAGCAGTACTTC.